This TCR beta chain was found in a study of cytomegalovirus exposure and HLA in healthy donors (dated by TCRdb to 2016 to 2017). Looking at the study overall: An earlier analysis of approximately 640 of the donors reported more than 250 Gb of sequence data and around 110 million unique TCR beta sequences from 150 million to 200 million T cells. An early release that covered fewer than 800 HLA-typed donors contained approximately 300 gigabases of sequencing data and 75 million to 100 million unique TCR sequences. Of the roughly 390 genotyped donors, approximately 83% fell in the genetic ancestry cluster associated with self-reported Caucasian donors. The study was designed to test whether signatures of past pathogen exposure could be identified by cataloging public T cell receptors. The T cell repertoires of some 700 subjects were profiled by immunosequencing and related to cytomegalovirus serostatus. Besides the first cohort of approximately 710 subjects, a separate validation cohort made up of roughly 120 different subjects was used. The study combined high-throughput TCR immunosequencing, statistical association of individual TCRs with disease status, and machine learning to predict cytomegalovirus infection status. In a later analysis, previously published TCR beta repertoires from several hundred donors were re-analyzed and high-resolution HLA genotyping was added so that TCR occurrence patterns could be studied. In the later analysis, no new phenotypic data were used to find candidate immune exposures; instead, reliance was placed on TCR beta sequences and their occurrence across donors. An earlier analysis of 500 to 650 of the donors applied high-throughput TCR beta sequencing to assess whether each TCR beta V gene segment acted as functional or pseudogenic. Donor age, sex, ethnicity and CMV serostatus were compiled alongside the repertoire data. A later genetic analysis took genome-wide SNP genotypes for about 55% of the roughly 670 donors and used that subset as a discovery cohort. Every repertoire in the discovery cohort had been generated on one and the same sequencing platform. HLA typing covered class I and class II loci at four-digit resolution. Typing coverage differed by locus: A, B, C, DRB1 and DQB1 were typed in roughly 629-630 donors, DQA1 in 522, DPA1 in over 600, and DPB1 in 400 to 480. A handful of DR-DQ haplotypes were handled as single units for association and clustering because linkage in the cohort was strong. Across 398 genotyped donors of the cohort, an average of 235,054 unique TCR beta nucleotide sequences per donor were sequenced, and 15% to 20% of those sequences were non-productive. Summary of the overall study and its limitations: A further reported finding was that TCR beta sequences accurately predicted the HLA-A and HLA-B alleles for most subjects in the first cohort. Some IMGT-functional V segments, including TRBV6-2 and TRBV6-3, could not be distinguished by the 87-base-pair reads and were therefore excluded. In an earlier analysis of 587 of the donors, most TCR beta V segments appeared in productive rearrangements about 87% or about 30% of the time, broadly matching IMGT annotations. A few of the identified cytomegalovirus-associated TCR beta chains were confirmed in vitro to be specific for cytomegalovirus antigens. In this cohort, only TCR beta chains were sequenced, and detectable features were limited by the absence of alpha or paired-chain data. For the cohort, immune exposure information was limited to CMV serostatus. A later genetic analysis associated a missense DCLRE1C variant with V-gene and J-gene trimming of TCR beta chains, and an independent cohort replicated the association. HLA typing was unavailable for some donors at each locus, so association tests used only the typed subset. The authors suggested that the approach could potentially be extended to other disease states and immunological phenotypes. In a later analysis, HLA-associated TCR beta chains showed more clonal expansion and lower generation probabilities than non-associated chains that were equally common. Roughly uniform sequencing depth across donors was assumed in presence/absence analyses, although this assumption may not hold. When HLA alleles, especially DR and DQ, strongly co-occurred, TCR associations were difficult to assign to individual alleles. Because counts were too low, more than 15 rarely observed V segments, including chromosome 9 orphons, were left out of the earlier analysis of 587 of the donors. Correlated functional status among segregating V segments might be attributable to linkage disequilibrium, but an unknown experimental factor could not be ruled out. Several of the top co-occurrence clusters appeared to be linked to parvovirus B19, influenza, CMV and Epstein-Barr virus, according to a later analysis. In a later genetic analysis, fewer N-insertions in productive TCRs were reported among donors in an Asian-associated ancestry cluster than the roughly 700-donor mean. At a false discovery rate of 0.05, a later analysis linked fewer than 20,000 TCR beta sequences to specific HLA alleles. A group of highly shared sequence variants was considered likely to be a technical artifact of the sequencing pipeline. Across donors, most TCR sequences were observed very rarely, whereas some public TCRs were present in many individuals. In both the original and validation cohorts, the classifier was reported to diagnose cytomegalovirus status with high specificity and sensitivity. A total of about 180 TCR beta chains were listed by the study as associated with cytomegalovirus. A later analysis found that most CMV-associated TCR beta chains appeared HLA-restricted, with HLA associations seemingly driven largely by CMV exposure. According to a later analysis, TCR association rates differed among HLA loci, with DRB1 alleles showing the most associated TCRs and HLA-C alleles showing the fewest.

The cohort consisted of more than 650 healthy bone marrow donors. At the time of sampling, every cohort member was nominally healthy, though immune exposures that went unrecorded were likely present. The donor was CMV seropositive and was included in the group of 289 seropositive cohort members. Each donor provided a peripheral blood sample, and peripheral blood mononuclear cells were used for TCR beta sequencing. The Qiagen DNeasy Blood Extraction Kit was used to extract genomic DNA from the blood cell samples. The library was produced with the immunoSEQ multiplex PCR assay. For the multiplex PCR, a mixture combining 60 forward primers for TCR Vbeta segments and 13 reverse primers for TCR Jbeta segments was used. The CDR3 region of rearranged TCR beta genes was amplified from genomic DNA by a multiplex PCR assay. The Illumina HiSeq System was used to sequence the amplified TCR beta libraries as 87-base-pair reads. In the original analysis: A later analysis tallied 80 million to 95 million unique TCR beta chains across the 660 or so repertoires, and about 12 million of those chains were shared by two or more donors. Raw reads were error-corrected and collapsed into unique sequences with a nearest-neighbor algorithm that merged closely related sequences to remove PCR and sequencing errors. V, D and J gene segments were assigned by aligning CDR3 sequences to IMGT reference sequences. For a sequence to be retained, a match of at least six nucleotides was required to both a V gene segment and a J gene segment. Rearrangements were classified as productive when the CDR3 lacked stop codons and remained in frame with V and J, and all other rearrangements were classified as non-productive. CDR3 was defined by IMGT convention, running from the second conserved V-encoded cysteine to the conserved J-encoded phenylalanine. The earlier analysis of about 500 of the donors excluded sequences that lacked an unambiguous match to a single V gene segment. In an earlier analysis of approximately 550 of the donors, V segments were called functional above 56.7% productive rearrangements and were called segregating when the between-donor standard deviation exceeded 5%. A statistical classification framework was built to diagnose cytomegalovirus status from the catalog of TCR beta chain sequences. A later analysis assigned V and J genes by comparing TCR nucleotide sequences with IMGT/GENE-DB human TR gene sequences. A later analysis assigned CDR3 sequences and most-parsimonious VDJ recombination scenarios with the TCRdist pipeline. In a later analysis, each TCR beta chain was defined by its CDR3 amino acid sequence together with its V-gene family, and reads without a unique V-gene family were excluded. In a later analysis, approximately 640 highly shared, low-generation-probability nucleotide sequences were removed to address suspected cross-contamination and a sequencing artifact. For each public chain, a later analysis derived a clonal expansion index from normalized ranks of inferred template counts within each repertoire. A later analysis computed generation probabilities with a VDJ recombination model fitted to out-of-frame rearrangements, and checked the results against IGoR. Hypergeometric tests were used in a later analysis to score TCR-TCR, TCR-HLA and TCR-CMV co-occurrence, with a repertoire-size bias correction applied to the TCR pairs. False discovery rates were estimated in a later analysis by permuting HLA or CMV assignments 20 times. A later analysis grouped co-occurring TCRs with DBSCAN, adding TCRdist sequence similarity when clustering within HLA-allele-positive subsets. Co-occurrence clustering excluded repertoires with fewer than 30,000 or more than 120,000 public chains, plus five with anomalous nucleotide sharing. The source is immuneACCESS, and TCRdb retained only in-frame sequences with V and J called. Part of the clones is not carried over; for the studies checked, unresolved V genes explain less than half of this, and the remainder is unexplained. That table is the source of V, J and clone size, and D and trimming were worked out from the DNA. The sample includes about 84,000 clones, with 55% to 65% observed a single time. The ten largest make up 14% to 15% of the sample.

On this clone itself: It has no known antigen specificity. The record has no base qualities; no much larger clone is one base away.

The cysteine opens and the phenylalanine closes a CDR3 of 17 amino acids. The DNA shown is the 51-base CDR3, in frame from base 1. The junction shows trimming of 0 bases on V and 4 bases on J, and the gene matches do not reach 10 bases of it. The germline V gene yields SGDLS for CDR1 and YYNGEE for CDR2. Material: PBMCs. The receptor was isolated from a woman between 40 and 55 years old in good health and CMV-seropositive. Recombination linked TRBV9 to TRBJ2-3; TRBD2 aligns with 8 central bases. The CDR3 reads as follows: CASSVEVAGSGPDTQYF. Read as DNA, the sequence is TGTGCCAGCAGCGTAGAAGTAGCGGGATCAGGGCCAGATACGCAGTATTTT.